The sequence of this TCR beta chain was determined in a study of post-analysis software for immune sequencing data. Findings and limits, study-wide: Compared against controls, patients with multiple sclerosis displayed significantly lower normalized Chao1 diversity. The F measure placed samples prepared in the same batch into strongly shared clusters. TRBV5-6, TRBV5-1 and TRBV20-1 belonged to a set of about 5 TRBV segments that were more frequent in patients than controls.

A word on this clonotype: Its matching antigen is unknown.

Germline V gives CDR1 DFQATT, CDR2 SNEGSKA (reference sequence). Between the trimmed V and J ends, which lost 0 bases and 8 bases, there was a span of 7 bases. This CDR3 contains 11 residues. Unique-molecular-identifier-tagged TCR beta cDNA libraries were used. Starting from around 0.96 to 9.9 million T cells, the study yielded a few hundred thousand cDNA molecules. MiXCR, run by TCRdb on the PCR reads, gives a single entry per CDR3 protein. The data show hundreds of thousands of distinct CDR3 sequences, approximately 50% seen once. The V and J genes are TRBV20-1 and TRBJ1-1; no clear D. The origin of this receptor is a girl between 10 and 17 years old with multiple sclerosis. Sequenced input: blood. This chain's CDR3 is CSAREGREAFF. Here the CDR3 DNA reads TGCAGTGCTAGAGAGGGCAGAGAAGCTTTCTTT.